Presented here are 30 T cell receptor beta chains from one specimen sequenced in a study of molecular identifiers for immune sequencing clone quantification. TCRdb ran MiXCR on the PCR reads and lists one entry per CDR3 protein. Of about 10,000 distinct CDR3 sequences listed, 15% to 20% are singletons. The source material was naive CD8+ T cells from blood, with Jurkat cell RNA spiked in. Indicated subset: FACS-sorted CD8+CD4-CCR7+CD45RA+ naive T cells. All receptors derive from a human donor in good health. Some libraries in this study had Jurkat cell RNA spiked in.

This clonotype appeared once. A much more abundant neighbour one base away suggests this may be a read error. The J gene is TRBJ2-4, the V gene TRBV5-4; D tentatively fits TRBD1 or TRBD2 (5 bases each). The CDR3 has 14 amino acids. Germline V gives CDR1 SGHNT, CDR2 YYREEE (reference sequence). Trimming shortened V by 1 base and J by 8 bases, and 13 bases separated the two germline ends. The CDR3 region has the DNA TGTGCCAGCAGCTTGTTTTCGGGGCTGGACATTCAGTACTTC. This codes for CASSLFSGLDIQYF.

By share, this clonotype ranks as medium-sized. The chain carries TRBV6-5 and TRBJ1-5; the D is unclear. The CDR3 extends over 11 amino acids. V was clipped by 8 bases and J by 4 bases, with 6 bases between them. Looked up from germline, CDR1 is MNHEY and CDR2 is SVGAGI. The CDR3 region is CASGLNQPQHF. CDR3 DNA: TGTGCCAGCGGGCTTAATCAGCCCCAGCATTTT.

Turning to this clonotype: A much more abundant neighbour one base away suggests this may be a read error. The chain carries TRBV28 and TRBJ1-5; D perhaps matches TRBD1 (6 bases). CDR1 is MDHEN, CDR2 SYDVKM, per germline. The CDR3 has 14 residues. CDR3 coding DNA: TGTGCCAGCAGAACGGACAGCAGCAATCAGCCCCGGCATTTT. It translates to CASRTDSSNQPRHF.

Comments on this clonotype: Since no conserved phenylalanine or tryptophan closes the CDR3, a read error is the likely cause. The gene calls are TRBV10-3 and TRBJ2-7; D unresolved. Germline CDR1 and CDR2: ENHRY and SYGVKD. The CDR3 totals 11 residues. The CDR3 is CAISDSYEQYL. The CDR3 bases are TGCGCCATCAGTGACTCCTACGAGCAGTACCTC.

This clonotype has ten or more counts. The CDR3 loop reads CATSDLRDGNTGELFF. CDR3 sequence (DNA): TGTGCCACCAGTGATTTGCGGGACGGTAACACCGGGGAGCTGTTTTTT. The chain links TRBV24-1 to TRBJ2-2; D assignment may be TRBD1 or TRBD2 (5 bases each). V was shortened by 0 bases and J by 2 bases, with 9 bases between the two germline ends. The germline V gene has CDR1 KGHDR and CDR2 SFDVKD. This CDR3 is built from 16 residues.

There are a few counts of this clonotype. The chain combines TRBV11-2 with TRBJ2-7; D perhaps matches TRBD1 (5 bases). In germline, CDR1 is SGHAT, CDR2 FQNNGV. Trimming left V 0 bases short and J 3 bases short, with 9 bases between. This CDR3 contains 14 residues. CDR3 loop: CASSLEYGHYEQYF. CDR3 coding DNA: TGTGCCAGCAGCTTAGAGTATGGACACTACGAGCAGTACTTC.

This clonotype was detected once. The chain combines TRBV29-1 with TRBJ1-2; 9 bases map to TRBD1. Trimming cost V 3 bases and J 4 bases; bases outside gene matches: 15. The CDR3 length is 17 residues. Germline lookup yields CDR1 SQVTM and CDR2 ANQGSEA. The CDR3 bases are TGCAGCGTTGACCGCAAGGACAGGGGACCAGGAGGCTATGGCTACACCTTC. Amino acid sequence: CSVDRKDRGPGGYGYTF.

This clonotype is deemed medium-sized. The V call is TRBV29-1, the J call TRBJ1-1, with D hard to call. The CDR3 totals 15 residues. Germline lookup yields CDR1 SQVTM and CDR2 ANQGSEA. The V and J ends lost 5 bases and 1 base respectively, with 17 bases between them. The CDR3 is CSVLLSGWGNTEAFF. In nucleotides, the CDR3 is TGCAGCGTTCTTTTGTCTGGTTGGGGGAACACTGAAGCTTTCTTT.

In its sample, this clonotype is medium-sized. The J gene is TRBJ1-4, the V gene TRBV7-9; no clear D. Trimming removed 5 bases from V and 4 bases from J, with 8 bases in between. The CDR3 is 13 amino acids. Germline V gives CDR1 SEHNR, CDR2 FQNEAQ (reference sequence). The CDR3 bases are TGTGCCAGCAGCCCCAGGATTAATGAAAAACTGTTTTTT. Its protein product is CASSPRINEKLFF.

This clonotype is judged medium-sized (0.01 to 0.1%). V and J are TRBV6-5 and TRBJ1-4, with TRBD1 identical over 10 bases. This CDR3 spans 15 amino acids. Germline CDR1 and CDR2: MNHEY and SVGAGI. The V segment lost 6 bases and the J segment 5 bases; nucleotides outside the gene matches: 6. CDR3 loop: CASRERTGGNEKLFF. The CDR3 nucleotides are TGTGCCAGCAGGGAACGGACAGGGGGAAATGAAAAACTGTTTTTT.

In its sample, this clonotype is medium-sized. The V and J genes are TRBV7-6 and TRBJ2-2, with D perhaps matching TRBD2 (6 bases). The V gene lost 1 base and the J gene lost 6 bases, with 9 bases spanning the gap. Germline loops: CDR1 SGHVS, CDR2 FNYEAQ. CDR3 size: 14 residues. In DNA, the CDR3 is TGTGCCAGCAGCTTAGGGAGCGGGCCCGGGGAGCTGTTTTTT. Translation: CASSLGSGPGELFF.

This clonotype was observed a few times. The rearrangement links TRBV19 to TRBJ2-1, with a weak D call TRBD2 (6 bases). V was clipped by 5 bases and J by 7 bases, with 18 bases between them. The CDR3 extends over 15 amino acids. Germline CDR1 and CDR2: LNHDA and SQIVND (reference sequence). The CDR3 DNA follows: TGTGCCAGTAGTGGCGGGATAGGCGAAAAAAATGAGCAGTTCTTC. Protein product: CASSGGIGEKNEQFF. Supplemented by reference TRBV19 and TRBJ2-1, the full variable domain reads DGGITQSPKYLFRKEGQNVTLSCEQNLNHDAMYWYRQDPGQGLRLIYYSQIVNDFQKGDIAEGYSVSREKKESFPLTVTSAQKNPTAFYLCASSGGIGEKNEQFFGPGTRLTVL.

This clonotype has more than one count but fewer than ten. A much bigger clone sits one base away, suggesting this may be a read error. The chain combines TRBV20-1 with TRBJ2-7; D ambiguous. This CDR3 has 13 residues. Germline CDR1 DFQATT, CDR2 SNEGSKA (reference sequence). CDR3 nucleotide sequence: TGCAGTGCTAGATACGGCCAGACCTACGGGCAGTACTTC. This translates into CSARYGQTYGQYF.

In its sample, this clonotype ranks as medium-sized (0.01 to 0.1%). The chain links TRBV20-1 to TRBJ2-7; the D is unclear. Germline V gives CDR1 DFQATT, CDR2 SNEGSKA (reference sequence). The CDR3 runs to 13 residues. Deletions cut 6 bases from V and 0 bases from J, with 12 bases between. The CDR3 nucleotides are TGCAGTGCCTCGGACCGGAGCTCCTACGAGCAGTACTTC. Translation: CSASDRSSYEQYF.

The V call is TRBV6-5, the J call TRBJ2-1, with TRBD1 as a possible D gene (6 bases). Between the trimmed V and J ends, which lost 2 bases and 10 bases, there was a span of 9 bases. CDR3 size: 12 residues. Per germline, CDR1 MNHEY and CDR2 SVGAGI. DNA of the CDR3: TGTGCCAGCAGTTACCCCGGACAGGAGCAGTTCTTC. The encoded protein is CASSYPGQEQFF.

This clonotype was seen repeatedly, ten times or more. The DNA of the CDR3 is TGTGCCAGCCGTAGGTCCTTAGCCAAAAACATTCAGTACTTC. As protein: CASRRSLAKNIQYF. This chain joins TRBV27 and TRBJ2-4; D is unclear. Germline loops: CDR1 MNHEY, CDR2 SMNVEV (reference sequence). The CDR3 has 14 residues. V was pared by 8 bases and J by 0 bases, with 11 bases between.

The V call is TRBV20-1, the J call TRBJ2-7; 8 bases align to TRBD2. The V and J ends lost 1 base and 3 bases, in that order; junction bases with no gene match: 11. The CDR3 consists of 16 residues. Germline-derived CDR1 and CDR2 are DFQATT and SNEGSKA (reference sequence). The DNA of the CDR3 is TGCAGTGCTAGAGGGTCCGGGGGGGCGGGGGACTACGAGCAGTACTTC. It codes for CSARGSGGAGDYEQYF.

Concerning this clonotype itself: This clone may be a read error of a much larger clone one base away. The V call is TRBV19, the J call TRBJ1-1; no reliable D call. The V gene's germline CDR1 is LNHDA and CDR2 SQIVND (reference sequence). The V gene lost 7 bases and the J gene lost 7 bases, with 25 bases spanning the gap. The CDR3 runs 16 residues. The CDR3 here is CASTLLIGGVIGEAFF. DNA of the CDR3: TGTGCCAGTACTCTCCTAATCGGCGGGGTAATTGGTGAAGCTTTCTTT. The variable domain in full, with the rest retrieved from reference TRBV19 and TRBJ1-1, is DGGITQSPKYLFRKEGQNVTLSCEQNLNHDAMYWYRQDPGQGLRLIYYSQIVNDFQKGDIAEGYSVSREKKESFPLTVTSAQKNPTAFYLCASTLLIGGVIGEAFFGQGTRLTVV.

The rearrangement joins TRBV27 to TRBJ2-7; 8 bases agree with TRBD2. V was pared by 2 bases and J by 0 bases, with 3 bases of the junction left unmatched. CDR1 and CDR2 (germline): MNHEY, SMNVEV (reference sequence). This CDR3 has 15 amino acids. The CDR3 nucleotides are TGTGCCAGCAGTTTAAAACTAGCGGCCTCCTACGAGCAGTACTTC. Its protein product is CASSLKLAASYEQYF.

In this sample, this clonotype is medium-sized. V usage is TRBV2 and J usage is TRBJ2-7, with D perhaps given as TRBD1 or TRBD2 (7 bases each). V was cut by 6 bases and J by 2 bases, with 17 bases left in between. The CDR3 consists of 15 residues. Germline CDR1 SNHLY, CDR2 FYNNEI. The DNA of the CDR3 is TGTGCCAGCAGCTCCTGGGGAGGGGGCGCCTACGAGCAGTACTTC. The encoded protein is CASSSWGGGAYEQYF.

Comments on this clonotype: This sequence may be a read error, since a much larger clone differs from it by one base. The chain employs TRBV4-2 and TRBJ2-5; D is undetermined. Germline V CDR1 and CDR2: LGHNA, YNFKEQ. V lost 8 bases to trimming and J lost 2 bases, with 15 bases between them. This CDR3 has 14 residues. CDR3 protein: CASRLSPGQETQYF. The CDR3 DNA reads as TGTGCCAGCCGCTTGTCGCCAGGACAAGAGACCCAGTACTTC.

Note on this clonotype: A much larger clone differs by one base, so this may be a read error. The chain has TRBV9 and TRBJ2-7; D is possibly TRBD1 (7 bases). The length of the CDR3 is 15 residues. Per germline, CDR1 SGDLS and CDR2 YYNGEE. The DNA for the CDR3 is TGTGCCGGCAGCGTAGGGAACAGGGGAGGAAACGAGCAGTACTTC. This encodes CAGSVGNRGGNEQYF.

This clonotype was detected only a few times. A much larger clone differs by one base, so this may be a read error. The chain joins TRBV7-9 to TRBJ2-7, with TRBD2 matching over 10 bases. Trimming cost V 4 bases and J 4 bases; bases outside gene matches: 13. The CDR3 contains 17 residues. Germline-derived CDR1 and CDR2 are SEHNR and FQNEAQ (reference sequence). The CDR3 nucleotides read TGTGCCAGCAGCTCCCCAATCGCTAGCGGGAGTGCGTACGAGCAGTACTTC. Translated: CASSSPIASGSAYEQYF.

This clonotype has more than one count but fewer than ten. The rearrangement joins TRBV27 to TRBJ1-1, with no clear D. Looked up from germline, CDR1 is MNHEY and CDR2 is SMNVEV (reference sequence). Trimming pared 7 bases from V and 0 bases from J, leaving 12 bases between. The CDR3 sequence is 14 residues long. CDR3 bases: TGTGCCAGCACCCCCCCCGGAATGAACACTGAAGCTTTCTTT. Translated: CASTPPGMNTEAFF.

Remarks on this clonotype: This may come from a read error, since a much larger clone is one base off. The V call is TRBV28, the J call TRBJ1-3; D unclear. CDR1 and CDR2 (germline): MDHEN, SYDVKM. The CDR3 loop spans 14 amino acids. The CDR3 sequence: CASSFGGSGNTVYF. DNA of the CDR3: TGTGCCAGCAGTTTCGGTGGATCTGGAAACACCGTATATTTT.

This clonotype came up many times. The chain carries TRBV4-1 and TRBJ1-1; maybe TRBD1 (5 bases). The CDR3 runs 16 residues. Germline values: CDR1 MGHRA, CDR2 YSYEKL. Deletions cut 2 bases from V and 2 bases from J, with 15 bases between. CDR3 sequence: CASSQRAGGENTEAFF. CDR3 in DNA: TGCGCCAGCAGCCAACGAGCGGGGGGTGAAAACACTGAAGCTTTCTTT.

This clonotype occurred many times. The chain couples TRBV6-5 to TRBJ1-3; no clear D gene. The germline CDR1 and CDR2 sequences are MNHEY and SVGAGI. With 6 bases removed from V and 1 base from J, the gap between germline ends came to 10 bases. CDR3 size: 14 residues. In DNA form, the CDR3 reads TGTGCCAGCAGCCAGGTTAGATCTGGAAACACCATATATTTT. It specifies CASSQVRSGNTIYF.

This clonotype appeared a few times. The gene calls are TRBV12-3 or TRBV12-4 and TRBJ2-7, with TRBD2 as a possible D gene (5 bases). V was shortened by 5 bases and J by 4 bases, with 9 bases between the two germline ends. This CDR3 is built from 12 residues. The CDR3 bases are TGTGCCAGCAGTCATAGCGTATACGAGCAGTACTTC. Its protein product is CASSHSVYEQYF.

This clonotype came up a few times. The chain has TRBV9 and TRBJ2-2, with D possibly being TRBD2 (6 bases). Germline V CDR1 and CDR2: SGDLS, YYNGEE. V gave up 3 bases and J gave up 5 bases, with 17 bases separating them. The CDR3 loop spans 16 amino acids. As DNA, the CDR3 is TGTGCCAGCAGCGCACGGGGGACGGCGGTTACCGGGGAGCTGTTTTTT. It encodes CASSARGTAVTGELFF.

A remark on this clonotype: A much larger clone differs from this one at a single base, so this may be a read error. The rearrangement links TRBV5-6 to TRBJ2-7; D ambiguous. Germline lookup yields CDR1 SGHDT and CDR2 YYEEEE. The CDR3 runs 13 residues. Trimming took 0 bases from V and 6 from J, leaving 10 bases between them. The CDR3 region is CASSLVSSCEQYF. DNA for the CDR3: TGTGCCAGCAGCTTGGTATCCTCGTGCGAGCAGTACTTC.